The 30 T cell receptor beta chains below were found in one sample sequenced in a study of cytomegalovirus exposure and HLA in healthy donors. The PCR was carried out with 60 Vbeta primers and 13 Jbeta primers. Method: immunoSEQ multiplex PCR; TCRdb's copy keeps in-frame clones and lacks some. This specimen shows about 170,000 clones; the ten leading clones hold about 0.8%. The specimen sequenced was PBMCs. These receptors all come from a woman aged 18-29 years in good health and CMV-seropositive.

V gene TRBV2 combines with J gene TRBJ1-2; TRBD1 matches at 10 bases. Germline CDR1 SNHLY, CDR2 FYNNEI. J was trimmed by 7 bases and V by 1 base; bases with no gene match: 6. This CDR3 is built from 15 residues. The CDR3 here is CASSEEGQGQGGYTF. Written as DNA, the CDR3 is TGTGCCAGCAGTGAAGAGGGACAGGGGCAGGGTGGCTACACCTTC.

As DNA, the CDR3 is TGTGCCAGCAGCTTGAGTGGACAGGGTACCACCGGGGAGCTGTTTTTT. Translated, it gives CASSLSGQGTTGELFF. The chain has TRBV5-4 and TRBJ2-2; TRBD1 agrees at 8 bases. CDR3 length: 16 residues. V was clipped by 1 base and J by 4 bases; unmatched bases: 6. Germline CDR1 SGHNT, CDR2 YYREEE (reference sequence). The variable domain in full, with the rest retrieved from reference TRBV5-4 and TRBJ2-2, is ETGVTQSPTHLIKTRGQQVTLRCSSQSGHNTVSWYQQALGQGPQFIFQYYREEENGRGNFPPRFSGLQFPNYSSELNVNALELDDSALYLCASSLSGQGTTGELFFGEGSRLTVL.

The gene calls are TRBV25-1 and TRBJ1-1; 8 nucleotides align to TRBD1. CDR1 and CDR2 from the germline V gene are MGHDK and SYGVNS. The CDR3 spans 18 residues. V lost 4 bases to trimming and J lost 3 bases; unmatched junction nucleotides: 16. The CDR3: CASSGLTLGQGGYTEAFF. The CDR3 bases are TGTGCCAGCAGTGGCCTAACCCTTGGACAGGGCGGGTACACTGAAGCTTTCTTT.

This chain links TRBV27 with TRBJ1-4, with D maybe TRBD1 (6 bases). CDR1 is MNHEY and CDR2 is SMNVEV in the germline V gene (reference sequence). Trimming took 5 bases from V and 8 from J, leaving 12 bases between them. This CDR3 has 13 amino acids. In DNA form, the CDR3 reads TGTGCCAGCAGTCAGGGGCATGGGGAAAAACTGTTTTTT. The encoded protein is CASSQGHGEKLFF.

The chain joins TRBV9 to TRBJ2-1; no reliable D call. V was trimmed by 1 base and J by 5 bases, leaving 10 bases between them. Germline V gene data show CDR1 as SGDLS and CDR2 as YYNGEE. This CDR3 spans 14 amino acids. DNA of the CDR3: TGTGCCAGCAGCGTATCGAGCTCTCACAATGAGCAGTTCTTC. Its protein product is CASSVSSSHNEQFF. Variable domain in full (rest from reference TRBV9 and TRBJ2-1): DSGVTQTPKHLITATGQRVTLRCSPRSGDLSVYWYQQSLDQGLQFLIQYYNGEERAKGNILERFSAQQFPDLHSELNLSSLELGDSALYFCASSVSSSHNEQFFGPGTRLTVL.

V usage is TRBV5-5 and J usage is TRBJ1-2, with D unclear. The length of the CDR3 is 13 residues. CDR1 is SGHKS and CDR2 is YYEKEE in the germline V gene (reference sequence). V was cut by 0 bases and J by 3 bases, with 6 bases left in between. The chain's CDR3 is CASSLDIYYGYTF. CDR3 nucleotide sequence: TGTGCCAGCAGCTTGGATATCTACTATGGCTACACCTTC.

J is TRBJ1-1 and V is TRBV2; TRBD1 matches at 7 bases. The germline gives CDR1 SNHLY, CDR2 FYNNEI. The CDR3 is 13 amino acids. With 6 bases clipped from V and 4 bases from J, the junction kept 5 bases outside the gene matches. The CDR3 DNA reads TGTGCCAGCAGCGGGGCAGGGGGCACTGAAGCTTTCTTT. Translating it yields CASSGAGGTEAFF. The full variable domain, with the rest looked up from reference TRBV2 and TRBJ1-1, is EPEVTQTPSHQVTQMGQEVILRCVPISNHLYFYWYRQILGQKVEFLVSFYNNEISEKSEIFDDQFSVERPDGSNFTLKIRSTKLEDSAMYFCASSGAGGTEAFFGQGTRLTVV.

V is TRBV18 and J is TRBJ1-5, with a possible D match to TRBD1 (5 bases). Germline V gives CDR1 KGHSH, CDR2 LQKENI. The CDR3 runs 16 residues. V lost 4 bases and J 0 bases, leaving 13 bases between the germline ends. CDR3: CASSQRPGDSNQPQHF. DNA for the CDR3: TGTGCCAGCTCACAGAGGCCGGGGGATAGCAATCAGCCCCAGCATTTT.

The chain couples TRBV2 to TRBJ2-7, with 10 bases lining up with TRBD1. The V and J ends lost 7 bases and 3 bases, in that order; junction bases with no gene match: 6. There are 14 residues in the CDR3. CDR1 is SNHLY and CDR2 is FYNNEI in the germline V gene. DNA of the CDR3: TGTGCCAGCATCCGGGACAGGGGCATCTACGAGCAGTACTTC. Protein product: CASIRDRGIYEQYF.

V usage is TRBV6-1 and J usage is TRBJ1-2, with 7 bases aligning to TRBD1. This CDR3 contains 15 residues. CDR1 MNHNS and CDR2 SASEGT come from the germline V gene. CDR3 DNA: TGTCGGGGGAGATCGGGACAGTCCTTGGTCTATGGCTACACCTTC. It codes for CRGRSGQSLVYGYTF.

The chain uses TRBV2 and TRBJ2-7; TRBD2 is a possible D gene (5 bases). The V gene lost 5 bases and the J gene lost 6 bases, with 17 bases spanning the gap. Germline-derived CDR1 and CDR2 are SNHLY and FYNNEI. The CDR3 length is 14 residues. The CDR3 sequence: CASSPAPLAGEQYF. The CDR3 bases are TGTGCCAGCAGTCCGGCCCCCCTGGCGGGCGAGCAGTACTTC.

The V and J genes are TRBV5-4 and TRBJ1-2; D not certain. Trimming removed 5 bases from V and 3 bases from J, with 17 bases in between. The CDR3 runs 15 residues. CDR1 and CDR2 (germline): SGHNT, YYREEE (reference sequence). The CDR3: CASSTGGRVDYGYTF. Written as DNA, the CDR3 is TGTGCCAGCAGTACCGGAGGTAGGGTGGACTATGGCTACACCTTC.

The J gene is TRBJ2-5, the V gene TRBV11-2; tentative D call: TRBD2 (6 bases). The DNA matches TRBJ2-7 better at its end, which makes the J call doubtful. CDR3 length equals 14 residues. Looked up from germline, CDR1 is SGHAT and CDR2 is FQNNGV. CDR3 amino acids: CASSRRRGLYEQYF. CDR3 coding DNA: TGTGCCAGCAGCCGTCGTCGGGGACTCTACGAGCAGTACTTC.

This chain connects TRBV7-2 to TRBJ1-2; a weak D match, TRBD1 (6 bases). This CDR3 comprises 13 residues. Trimming took off 5 bases at V and 4 bases at J, with 11 bases between the two ends. Per germline, CDR1 SGHTA and CDR2 FQGNSA. The chain's CDR3 is CASSPGTFYGYTF. For the CDR3, the DNA is TGTGCCAGCAGCCCCGGGACATTCTATGGCTACACCTTC. Based on the CDR3 plus reference TRBV7-2 and TRBJ1-2, the full variable domain is GAGVSQSPSNKVTEKGKDVELRCDPISGHTALYWYRQSLGQGLEFLIYFQGNSAPDKSGLPSDRFSAERTGGSVSTLTIQRTQQEDSAVYLCASSPGTFYGYTFGSGTRLTVV.

The rearrangement links TRBV4-2 to TRBJ2-2; 11 nucleotides align to TRBD2. J was trimmed by 4 bases and V by 1 base; bases with no gene match: 11. Germline V gene data show CDR1 as LGHNA and CDR2 as YNFKEQ. The CDR3 totals 19 residues. The DNA for the CDR3 is TGTGCCAGCAGCCAAGTAATAGCGGGGGGGCCAAGGAGCACCGGGGAGCTGTTTTTT. It yields the protein CASSQVIAGGPRSTGELFF.

With respect to this clone: The germline gene is not matched at one end of the junction; a read error may be the cause. This chain uses TRBV7-7 with TRBJ2-1; D might be TRBD1 (6 bases). The CDR3 sequence is 15 residues long. CDR1 is SSHAT, CDR2 FNYEAQ, per germline (reference sequence). In DNA form, the CDR3 reads TGTGCTAGCAAGACGGACAGCTCTTTCAATAATGAGCAGTTCTTC. It codes for CASKTDSSFNNEQFF.

The chain has TRBV7-3 and TRBJ2-5; 8 bases line up with TRBD1. The V and J ends lost 5 bases and 5 bases, in that order; junction bases with no gene match: 4. Germline CDR1 is SGHTA and CDR2 is FQGTGA. The CDR3 runs to 13 residues. The CDR3 reads CASSLGTGETQYF. CDR3 nucleotide sequence: TGTGCCAGCAGCCTAGGGACAGGCGAGACCCAGTACTTC. Full variable domain (outside the CDR3, taken from reference TRBV7-3 and TRBJ2-5): GAGVSQTPSNKVTEKGKYVELRCDPISGHTALYWYRQSLGQGPEFLIYFQGTGAADDSGLPNDRFFAVRPEGSVSTLKIQRTERGDSAVYLCASSLGTGETQYFGPGTRLLVL.

The J gene is TRBJ2-1, the V gene TRBV4-3; a weak D match, TRBD2 (5 bases). With 0 bases removed from V and 5 bases from J, the gap between germline ends came to 11 bases. The CDR3 is made up of 15 amino acids. Per the germline V gene, CDR1 is LGHNA and CDR2 is YSLEER. DNA for the CDR3: TGCGCCAGCAGCCAAGATCAACTAGTTAACAATGAGCAGTTCTTC. Its protein product is CASSQDQLVNNEQFF.

This CDR3 is CATGRQTGVYEQYF. For the CDR3, the DNA is TGCGCCACGGGGAGGCAGACAGGGGTCTACGAGCAGTACTTC. This chain connects TRBV10-2 to TRBJ2-7; 8 positions agree with TRBD1. The CDR3 consists of 14 residues. Germline V gene lookup returns CDR1 WSHSY and CDR2 SAAADI. V was pared by 10 bases and J by 3 bases, with 11 bases of the junction left unmatched.

The chain recombines TRBV19 with TRBJ2-5; 9 nucleotides line up with TRBD2. This CDR3 has 15 residues. Germline V lookup: CDR1 LNHDA, CDR2 SQIVND (reference sequence). V was clipped by 4 bases and J by 2 bases; unmatched bases: 5. The CDR3 sequence is CASSTLAGLQETQYF. In DNA, the CDR3 is TGTGCCAGTAGTACACTAGCGGGCTTACAAGAGACCCAGTACTTC.

The chain has TRBV30 and TRBJ1-1; TRBD1 matches 7 bases. The CDR3 length is 14 residues. Per the germline V gene, CDR1 is GTSNPN and CDR2 is SVGIG (reference sequence). V was clipped by 3 bases and J by 2 bases; unmatched bases: 6. DNA of the CDR3: TGTGCCTGGAGCAAGGACAGGAAAAACACTGAAGCTTTCTTT. Residues: CAWSKDRKNTEAFF.

In DNA form, the CDR3 reads TGCGCCAGCAGCTCGGACAGGGCCGGCGAGCAGTACTTC. Protein product: CASSSDRAGEQYF. The chain combines TRBV5-1 with TRBJ2-7, with 8 bases lining up with TRBD1. V trimming: 3 bases; J trimming: 6 bases; junction bases outside the gene matches: 5. The CDR3 sequence is 13 residues long. The germline CDR1 and CDR2 sequences are SGHRS and YFSETQ.

This chain links TRBV5-1 with TRBJ1-5; possible D gene TRBD1, 5 bases. The ends were cut back, 3 bases at V and 6 bases at J, with 13 bases in the middle. Germline values: CDR1 SGHRS, CDR2 YFSETQ. This CDR3 is built from 14 residues. CDR3 sequence (DNA): TGCGCCAGCAGCTCTCAGGGATCTTTTCAGCCCCAGCATTTT. This translates into CASSSQGSFQPQHF.

The chain combines TRBV19 with TRBJ1-6; D is uncertain. V was cut by 4 bases and J by 0 bases, with 13 bases left in between. Germline CDR1 reads LNHDA; CDR2 reads SQIVND (reference sequence). This CDR3 comprises 17 residues. The CDR3 reads CASSTEAGLSYNSPLHF. The DNA of the CDR3 is TGTGCCAGTAGTACCGAAGCAGGACTCTCCTATAATTCACCCCTCCACTTT.

The gene calls are TRBV4-2 and TRBJ2-1; 10 positions match TRBD2. This CDR3 region has 15 residues. The germline CDR1 and CDR2 sequences are LGHNA and YNFKEQ. The trim removed 5 bases at V and 8 bases at J, leaving 9 bases unmatched. CDR3 in amino acids: CASSSKRGGGDEQFF. The CDR3 DNA sequence: TGTGCCAGCAGCAGTAAGCGGGGGGGCGGCGATGAGCAGTTCTTC.

The V gene is TRBV7-9, the J gene TRBJ2-7; the match to TRBD2 covers 7 bases. Trimming took 4 bases from V and 1 from J; bases not matched to a gene: 4. The CDR3 length is 14 residues. Germline V lookup: CDR1 SEHNR, CDR2 FQNEAQ (reference sequence). The CDR3 DNA reads as TGTGCCAGCAGCTCAGGACTAGGATCCTACGAGCAGTACTTC. Translating gives CASSSGLGSYEQYF.

The J gene is TRBJ2-5, the V gene TRBV10-3; 10 bases line up with TRBD2. The CDR3 covers 15 residues. Trimming cost V 3 bases and J 2 bases; bases outside gene matches: 3. From germline, CDR1 is ENHRY and CDR2 SYGVKD. The CDR3 coding sequence is TGTGCCATCAGTGACCAGACTAGCGGGCAAGAGACCCAGTACTTC. This sequence encodes CAISDQTSGQETQYF.

This chain connects TRBV6-1 to TRBJ2-1; maybe TRBD2 (6 bases). Trimming removed 6 bases at V and 14 bases at J, with 17 bases between. The CDR3 has 12 residues. Germline V CDR1 and CDR2: MNHNS, SASEGT. CDR3 nucleotides: TGTGCCAGCAGGGGGGACTCAACCAGGGAGTTCTTC. Translation: CASRGDSTREFF.

This rearrangement joins TRBV15 to TRBJ2-1; D may be TRBD1 (6 bases). Germline V lookup: CDR1 LNHNV, CDR2 YYDKDF (reference sequence). The CDR3 runs to 14 residues. The germline V and J ends were trimmed by 3 bases and 4 bases, with 10 bases remaining between them. The CDR3 loop is CATSSLQGYNEQFF. The DNA of the CDR3 is TGTGCCACCAGCAGCCTCCAGGGGTACAATGAGCAGTTCTTC. Filled out from reference TRBV15 and TRBJ2-1, the complete variable domain reads DAMVIQNPRYQVTQFGKPVTLSCSQTLNHNVMYWYQQKSSQAPKLLFHYYDKDFNNEADTPDNFQSRRPNTSFCFLDIRSPGLGDTAMYLCATSSLQGYNEQFFGPGTRLTVL.

V and J are TRBV7-6 and TRBJ1-1, with D hard to call. With 2 bases removed from V and 5 bases from J, the gap between germline ends came to 15 bases. The germline gives CDR1 SGHVS, CDR2 FNYEAQ. The CDR3 runs 15 residues. This CDR3 reads CASSLIGSGSTEAFF. Written as DNA, the CDR3 is TGTGCCAGCAGCTTAATTGGGTCGGGGAGTACTGAAGCTTTCTTT.